The 20 T cell receptor beta chains below were found in one sample sequenced in a study of blood T cells in healthy people across ages. Then a second PCR, running roughly 7 to 11 cycles, was carried out with a sample-barcoded 5' primer and a J-beta primer mix. In TCRdb, the 5' RACE reads were re-called with MiXCR into one record per CDR3 protein. The top ten hold around 18% of the sample, which has roughly 500,000 distinct CDR3 sequences, about 25% seen once. Specimen: blood. The receptors were gathered from a woman in her 70s in good health.

This clonotype was seen a few times. This could be a read error, since a much larger clone is one nucleotide away. V usage is TRBV3-1 and J usage is TRBJ2-4; D gene ambiguous. CDR1 LGHDT and CDR2 YNNKEL come from the germline V gene (reference sequence). The CDR3 is 16 amino acids. The CDR3 DNA follows: TGTGCCAGCAGCCAAGATCGGCGGACCGTTAAAAACGTTCAGTACTTC. It encodes CASSQDRRTVKNVQYF.

This clonotype was observed a handful of times. The chain carries TRBV7-2 and TRBJ2-5, with D hard to call. This CDR3 contains 14 residues. Germline V gene data show CDR1 as SGHTA and CDR2 as FQGNSA. The V end was cut by 5 bases, the J end by 6 bases, with 16 bases between. As DNA, the CDR3 is TGTGCCAGCAGCGTAGTTTCTGATAGACAGACCCAGTACTTC. Amino acids: CASSVVSDRQTQYF.

This clonotype was picked up a small number of times. The rearrangement joins TRBV5-6 to TRBJ2-5; 7 nucleotides align to TRBD1. This CDR3 spans 15 amino acids. Losses at the gene ends were 3 bases for V and 11 bases for J; bases not matched to a gene: 16. In germline, CDR1 is SGHDT, CDR2 YYEEEE. This CDR3 is CASSSRQGRLNEQYF. CDR3 in DNA: TGTGCCAGCAGCTCGCGACAGGGTAGATTGAATGAGCAGTACTTC.

This clonotype has only a few counts. The rearrangement uses TRBV4-2 and TRBJ1-2; 10 positions match TRBD1. V trimming: 3 bases; J trimming: 8 bases; junction bases outside the gene matches: 9. Germline V lookup: CDR1 LGHNA, CDR2 YNFKEQ. The CDR3 contains 15 residues. CDR3 sequence (DNA): TGTGCCAGCAGCCACCTACGAGGACAGGGGGAAGGCTACACCTTC. The encoded protein is CASSHLRGQGEGYTF.

The J gene is TRBJ2-1, the V gene TRBV7-2, with D perhaps TRBD1 (6 bases). Germline CDR1 and CDR2: SGHTA and FQGNSA. This CDR3 is built from 15 residues. V was shortened by 3 bases and J by 4 bases, with 13 bases between the two germline ends. The CDR3 nucleotides are TGTGCCAGCAGCTTTGGGTGGGGACAATACAATGAGCAGTTCTTC. Protein sequence: CASSFGWGQYNEQFF.

This chain links TRBV12-5 with TRBJ2-2; no definite D call. Germline-derived CDR1 and CDR2 are LGHNT and FRNRAP. The CDR3 loop spans 12 amino acids. Trimming removed 0 bases from V and 7 bases from J, with 3 bases in between. CDR3: CASGLVYGELFF. DNA of the CDR3: TGTGCTAGTGGTTTGGTATACGGGGAGCTGTTTTTT.

This clonotype was found a few times. The chain is built from TRBV6-6 and TRBJ1-2, with D possibly being TRBD1 (5 bases). The V end lost 6 bases, the J end lost 4 bases, and 12 bases lay between the germline ends. This CDR3 spans 13 amino acids. Germline CDR1 is MNHNY and CDR2 is SVGAGI (reference sequence). This CDR3 is CASSAGLFYGYTF. The CDR3, as DNA: TGTGCCAGCAGCGCGGGACTGTTCTATGGCTACACCTTC.

V and J are TRBV15 and TRBJ2-1, with D uncertain. The length of the CDR3 is 15 residues. CDR1 LNHNV and CDR2 YYDKDF come from the germline V gene (reference sequence). V was shortened by 5 bases and J by 0 bases, with 11 bases between the two germline ends. The CDR3 sequence: CATSRMTVSYNEQFF. The CDR3 DNA reads as TGTGCCACCAGCCGTATGACTGTCTCCTACAATGAGCAGTTCTTC.

CDR3 sequence reads: CASFQPGQENYGYTF. The CDR3, as DNA: TGTGCCAGCTTTCAACCGGGACAGGAAAACTATGGCTACACCTTC. The chain joins TRBV6-5 to TRBJ1-2, with 8 bases aligning to TRBD1. V shed 8 bases and J 2 bases; nucleotides not matched to a gene: 10. CDR3 size: 15 residues. Germline V gives CDR1 MNHEY, CDR2 SVGAGI.

This clonotype was detected a few times. This chain joins TRBV29-1 and TRBJ2-1; the D call may be TRBD1 or TRBD2 (5 bases each). V was clipped by 6 bases and J by 0 bases, with 12 bases between them. This CDR3 comprises 14 residues. Germline V gene lookup returns CDR1 SQVTM and CDR2 ANQGSEA. The CDR3 region is CSVTGPSSYNEQFF. In DNA, the CDR3 is TGCAGCGTAACGGGGCCAAGCTCCTACAATGAGCAGTTCTTC.

This clonotype was seen a handful of times. An end of the junction differs from the germline gene, which may be a read error. The gene calls are TRBV20-1 and TRBJ2-1; D is unresolved. Per the germline V gene, CDR1 is DFQATT and CDR2 is SNEGSKA (reference sequence). The CDR3 is made up of 13 amino acids. This CDR3 is CSARRNSYNEQSF. Here the CDR3 DNA reads TGCAGTGCAAGGCGGAACTCCTACAATGAGCAGTCCTTC.

The V call is TRBV20-1, the J call TRBJ2-1, with 9 nucleotides matching TRBD2. The V segment lost 6 bases and the J segment 4 bases; nucleotides outside the gene matches: 13. The germline V gene has CDR1 DFQATT and CDR2 SNEGSKA (reference sequence). This CDR3 comprises 16 residues. The CDR3 sequence is CSAPVPSGGRYNEQFF. CDR3 nucleotides: TGCAGTGCCCCGGTTCCGAGCGGGGGGCGTTACAATGAGCAGTTCTTC.

This clonotype was seen at least ten times. J is TRBJ2-4 and V is TRBV29-1; D assignment may be TRBD1 or TRBD2 (5 bases each). Trimming took 5 bases from V and 8 from J, leaving 13 bases between them. This CDR3 contains 12 residues. The germline V gene has CDR1 SQVTM and CDR2 ANQGSEA. The CDR3 nucleotides are TGCAGCGTTTCCTGGGGGTTGGACATTCAGTACTTC. It translates to CSVSWGLDIQYF.

The chain employs TRBV2 and TRBJ2-1, with 11 bases that match TRBD2. The junction had 3 bases not matched to a gene; V was cut back by 6 bases and J by 2 bases. The germline gives CDR1 SNHLY, CDR2 FYNNEI. The CDR3 sequence is 15 residues long. The DNA for the CDR3 is TGTGCCAGCAGCGGACTAGCGGGTCCCTACAATGAGCAGTTCTTC. Its translation is CASSGLAGPYNEQFF.

This clonotype was seen a few times. This chain links TRBV7-9 with TRBJ1-2; D might be TRBD1 (5 bases). CDR3 length equals 16 residues. Germline V gene lookup returns CDR1 SEHNR and CDR2 FQNEAQ (reference sequence). V dropped 5 bases and J dropped 6 bases, with 22 bases sitting between them. CDR3: CASSPTRGPRFNGYTF. The CDR3 nucleotides are TGTGCCAGCAGCCCCACTCGGGGCCCGCGATTCAATGGCTACACCTTC.

This clonotype was counted at least ten times. This chain joins TRBV6-2 or TRBV6-3 and TRBJ2-1, with D hard to call. V was shortened by 5 bases and J by 5 bases, with 1 base between the two germline ends. Germline loops: CDR1 MNHEY, CDR2 SVGEGT. This CDR3 has 10 amino acids. The CDR3 DNA sequence: TGTGCCAGCAGTCACAATGAGCAGTTCTTC. Residues: CASSHNEQFF.

This clonotype has just a few counts. V is TRBV6-6 and J is TRBJ2-5; 10 bases match TRBD2. The trim removed 6 bases at V and 3 bases at J, leaving 7 bases unmatched. The CDR3 consists of 15 residues. Germline values: CDR1 MNHNY, CDR2 SVGAGI (reference sequence). For the CDR3, the DNA is TGTGCCAGCAGGCAAGCGGGGGGGCCGGAAGAGACCCAGTACTTC. Translation gives CASRQAGGPEETQYF.

This clonotype was seen more than once but under ten times. This chain uses TRBV29-1 with TRBJ2-3, with 7 bases matching TRBD1. The CDR3 length is 14 residues. V lost 6 bases to trimming and J lost 2 bases; unmatched junction nucleotides: 8. Germline V CDR1 and CDR2: SQVTM, ANQGSEA. Here the CDR3 reads CSVRPGQLTDTQYF. The DNA of the CDR3 is TGCAGCGTCCGCCCGGGACAGCTCACAGATACGCAGTATTTT.

This chain joins TRBV20-1 and TRBJ2-1; a weak D match, TRBD1 (6 bases). V lost 7 bases and J lost 6, with 19 bases in between. Per the germline V gene, CDR1 is DFQATT and CDR2 is SNEGSKA (reference sequence). This CDR3 spans 14 amino acids. CDR3 loop: CSVKRWAQGNEQFF. CDR3 in DNA: TGCAGTGTTAAGAGGTGGGCACAGGGCAATGAGCAGTTCTTC.

This clonotype was seen a few times. The chain uses TRBV29-1 and TRBJ2-1, with TRBD2 identical over 7 bases. The CDR3 runs 14 residues. J was trimmed by 6 bases and V by 4 bases; bases with no gene match: 9. Germline CDR1 is SQVTM and CDR2 is ANQGSEA. This CDR3 is CSVGQRLAVNEQFF. CDR3 sequence (DNA): TGCAGCGTTGGACAGAGACTAGCTGTCAATGAGCAGTTCTTC.